The subject of this entry is one T cell receptor (beta chain). As yet, its antigen is unknown. A clone one base away is much larger, so this may be a read error. TCR beta CDR3 regions were amplified from RNA transcripts. Using the HTBI primer set, a first-round RT-PCR was run on the TCR CDR3. One entry per CDR3 protein results from TCRdb running MiXCR on the multiplex PCR reads. The sample holds a few hundred thousand distinct CDR3 sequences; 46% are singletons and the top ten take more than 7.5%. The CDR3 has 15 amino acids. Germline CDR1 and CDR2: SEHNR and FQNEAQ (reference sequence). These data come from a study of T cells in Graves' hyperthyroidism and ophthalmopathy. Whole-study results and caveats: Median prediction lead before ophthalmopathy onset was six to eight months with the model. Blood also carried most thyroid clonotypes expanded above 0.001.

Patients having uncontrolled infection, another autoimmune disease, pregnancy or lactation were not included. Used for diagnoses were clinical symptoms, serum thyroxine and TRAb, thyroid ultrasound and orbital computed tomography. This TCR derives from a woman younger than 35 with Graves' hyperthyroidism. V is TRBV7-9 and J is TRBJ1-1; tentative D call: TRBD1 (6 bases). The sample comprised peripheral blood or thyroid tissue (not recorded which). CDR3 nucleotides: TGTGCCAGCAGCCTGTTTGGGGGCCAGAACATTGAAGCTTTCTTT. This gives the protein CASSLFGGQNIEAFF.